The 14 T cell receptor beta chains below come from one sample, sequenced in a study of human T cells and chemical hapten exposure. TCRdb passed the RACE reads through MiXCR, listing each CDR3 protein once. The table includes fewer than 60,000 distinct CDR3 sequences, 9% to 9.5% detected once. Time point reported: patch test 1, 2 weeks after DPC sensitization. Treatment defined: therapeutic diphenylcyclopropenone sensitization with weekly scalp DPC. Sample: whole blood, taken in connection with sensitization to the hapten diphenylcyclopropenone (DPC). These TCRs come from a woman between 50 and 59 years old with alopecia areata. Some clones in this sample may be carry-over from other donors' samples.

This clonotype was observed many times. The chain couples TRBV7-9 to TRBJ2-2; D ambiguous. Germline V lookup: CDR1 SEHNR, CDR2 FQNEAQ (reference sequence). CDR3 length equals 14 residues. Deletions cut 1 base from V and 2 bases from J, with 5 bases between. CDR3 DNA sequence: TGTGCCAGCAGCTTAGAATTCAACACCGGGGAGCTGTTTTTT. Translation: CASSLEFNTGELFF.

This clonotype was detected many times. The chain combines TRBV5-5 with TRBJ2-3, with unresolved D. Germline-derived CDR1 and CDR2 are SGHKS and YYEKEE (reference sequence). V was shortened by 0 bases and J by 2 bases, with 7 bases between the two germline ends. CDR3 size: 14 residues. DNA for the CDR3: TGTGCCAGCAGCTTGGTCGCCCTCACAGATACGCAGTATTTT. Encoded protein: CASSLVALTDTQYF.

This clonotype appeared a few times. This chain links TRBV20-1 with TRBJ1-3; D is unresolved. Trimming removed 0 bases from V and 0 bases from J, with 6 bases in between. The germline gives CDR1 DFQATT, CDR2 SNEGSKA (reference sequence). The CDR3 spans 14 residues. This chain's CDR3 is CSARDKSSGNTIYF. CDR3 coding DNA: TGCAGTGCTAGAGATAAGAGCTCTGGAAACACCATATATTTT.

This clonotype was seen many times. The gene calls are TRBV6-5 and TRBJ2-7, with D possibly being TRBD1 (6 bases). Per the germline V gene, CDR1 is MNHEY and CDR2 is SVGAGI. CDR3 size: 14 residues. V lost 5 bases to trimming and J lost 2 bases, with 13 bases between them. In nucleotides, the CDR3 is TGTGCCAGCAGTCGTTACAGGGATACCTACGAGCAGTACTTC. The encoded protein is CASSRYRDTYEQYF.

The table lists this clonotype with many counts. The V gene is TRBV6-5, the J gene TRBJ1-5, with D unresolved. Germline V gives CDR1 MNHEY, CDR2 SVGAGI. The CDR3 contains 14 residues. With 5 bases removed from V and 2 bases from J, the gap between germline ends came to 10 bases. This chain's CDR3 is CASSRGGGNQPQHF. The CDR3 DNA sequence: TGTGCCAGCAGTCGAGGAGGAGGCAATCAGCCCCAGCATTTT.

There are many counts of this clonotype. This chain links TRBV20-1 with TRBJ1-5; D uncertain. The CDR3 length is 15 residues. Trimming shortened V by 6 bases and J by 2 bases, and 17 bases separated the two germline ends. Per germline, CDR1 DFQATT and CDR2 SNEGSKA (reference sequence). In nucleotides, the CDR3 is TGCAGTGCCATAAGCCCTTTGCCGGGCAATCAGCCCCAGCATTTT. Translating gives CSAISPLPGNQPQHF.

This clonotype was detected only a few times. The gene calls are TRBV7-9 and TRBJ1-5, with a weak D call TRBD1 (5 bases). Germline CDR1 SEHNR, CDR2 FQNEAQ (reference sequence). Trimming pared 4 bases from V and 1 base from J, leaving 11 bases between. The CDR3 is 15 residues long. The CDR3 nucleotides are TGTGCCAGCAGCTCGGTGGGGCTGAGCAATCAGCCCCAGCATTTT. Translated: CASSSVGLSNQPQHF. The variable domain in full, completed from reference TRBV7-9 and TRBJ1-5, reads DTGVSQNPRHKITKRGQNVTFRCDPISEHNRLYWYRQTLGQGPEFLTYFQNEAQLEKSRLLSDRFSAERPKGSFSTLEIQRTEQGDSAMYLCASSSVGLSNQPQHFGDGTRLSIL.

This clonotype was seen ten or more times. The chain carries TRBV9 and TRBJ2-1, with 11 bases matching TRBD2. This CDR3 is built from 15 residues. CDR1 and CDR2 from the germline V gene are SGDLS and YYNGEE. With 3 bases clipped from V and 9 bases from J, the junction kept 8 bases outside the gene matches. CDR3 bases: TGTGCCAGCAGCGAACTAGCGGGAGCCCCGGGTGAGCAGTTCTTC. Protein product: CASSELAGAPGEQFF. The full variable domain, with the rest looked up from reference TRBV9 and TRBJ2-1, is DSGVTQTPKHLITATGQRVTLRCSPRSGDLSVYWYQQSLDQGLQFLIQYYNGEERAKGNILERFSAQQFPDLHSELNLSSLELGDSALYFCASSELAGAPGEQFFGPGTRLTVL.

This rearrangement joins TRBV5-5 to TRBJ2-1; 9 nucleotides align to TRBD2. The germline V gene has CDR1 SGHKS and CDR2 YYEKEE (reference sequence). After removal of 1 base from V and 8 bases from J, the junction contained 4 bases not matched to a gene. CDR3 length: 14 amino acids. The CDR3 coding sequence is TGTGCCAGCAGCTTGTTACTAGCGGGCTATGAGCAGTTCTTC. Amino acids: CASSLLLAGYEQFF.

This clonotype has ten or more counts. The CDR3 is CASSDGTGAHEQFF. The CDR3 DNA sequence: TGTGCCAGCAGTGACGGGACAGGGGCTCATGAGCAGTTCTTC. This chain links TRBV6-4 with TRBJ2-1; TRBD1 matches at 10 bases. This CDR3 spans 14 amino acids. Looked up from germline, CDR1 is MRHNA and CDR2 is SNTAGT. The J segment lost 8 bases and the V segment lost 2 bases, leaving 3 bases of the junction unmatched.

This clonotype was picked up many times. V gene TRBV7-2 combines with J gene TRBJ2-2; no definite D call. Trimming took off 3 bases at V and 8 bases at J, with 16 bases between the two ends. The CDR3 runs to 15 residues. Germline values: CDR1 SGHTA, CDR2 FQGNSA. CDR3 sequence (DNA): TGTGCCAGCAGCTTCTCATCGAGGTCCGCTGGGGAGCTGTTTTTT. Amino acids: CASSFSSRSAGELFF.

This clonotype has ten or more counts. The V gene is TRBV7-9, the J gene TRBJ2-1, with D hard to call. Germline V gene sequence: CDR1 SEHNR, CDR2 FQNEAQ (reference sequence). The V end was cut by 5 bases, the J end by 5 bases, with 19 bases between. The CDR3 contains 16 residues. CDR3 sequence: CASSPPGAASNNEQFF. The CDR3 DNA sequence: TGTGCCAGCAGCCCCCCCGGTGCTGCTTCGAACAATGAGCAGTTCTTC.

The chain is built from TRBV5-1 and TRBJ2-4; 10 nucleotides agree with TRBD2. The J segment lost 7 bases and the V segment lost 0 bases, leaving 7 bases of the junction unmatched. Germline V gene data show CDR1 as SGHRS and CDR2 as YFSETQ. The CDR3 has 16 residues. The CDR3 DNA is TGCGCCAGCAGCTTGGGCAGCGGGAGGGAAAGGAACATTCAGTACTTC. It specifies CASSLGSGRERNIQYF.

This clonotype showed up many times. This chain links TRBV14 with TRBJ2-1; 9 bases map to TRBD2. The trim removed 1 base at V and 9 bases at J, leaving 16 bases unmatched. The CDR3 length is 18 residues. CDR1 SGHDN and CDR2 FVKESK come from the germline V gene. The CDR3 DNA is TGTGCCAGCAGCCAAGGCCTGGAGCTAGCGGGACCGTTGAGTGAGCAGTTCTTC. Amino acid sequence: CASSQGLELAGPLSEQFF.